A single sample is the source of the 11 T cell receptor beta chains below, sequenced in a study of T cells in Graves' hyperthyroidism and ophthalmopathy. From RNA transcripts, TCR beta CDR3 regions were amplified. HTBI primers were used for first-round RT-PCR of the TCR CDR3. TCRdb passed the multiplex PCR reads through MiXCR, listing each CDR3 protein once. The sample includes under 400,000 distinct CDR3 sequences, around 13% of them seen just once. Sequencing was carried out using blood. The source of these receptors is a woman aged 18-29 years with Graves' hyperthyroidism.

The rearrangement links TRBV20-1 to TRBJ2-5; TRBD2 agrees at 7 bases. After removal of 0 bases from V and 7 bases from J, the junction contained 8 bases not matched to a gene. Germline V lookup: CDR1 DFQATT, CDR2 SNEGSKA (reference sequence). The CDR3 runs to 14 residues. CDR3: CSARDRTRGGTQYF. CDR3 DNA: TGCAGTGCTAGAGATAGGACCCGCGGGGGGACCCAGTACTTC.

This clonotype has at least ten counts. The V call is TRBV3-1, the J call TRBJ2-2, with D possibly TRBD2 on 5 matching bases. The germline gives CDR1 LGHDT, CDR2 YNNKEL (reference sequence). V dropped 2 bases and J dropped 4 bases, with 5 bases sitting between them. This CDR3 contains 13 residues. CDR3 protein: CASSQRGTGELFF. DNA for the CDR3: TGTGCCAGCAGCCAACGGGGCACCGGGGAGCTGTTTTTT. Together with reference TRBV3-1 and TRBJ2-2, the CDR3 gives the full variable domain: DTAVSQTPKYLVTQMGNDKSIKCEQNLGHDTMYWYKQDSKKFLKIMFSYNNKELIINETVPNRFSPKSPDKAHLNLHINSLELGDSAVYFCASSQRGTGELFFGEGSRLTVL.

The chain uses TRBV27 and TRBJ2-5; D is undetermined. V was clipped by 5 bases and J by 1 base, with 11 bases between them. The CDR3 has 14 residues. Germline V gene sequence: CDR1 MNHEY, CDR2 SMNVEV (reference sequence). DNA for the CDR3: TGTGCCAGCAGTCCGAGAGAATTCCAAGAGACCCAGTACTTC. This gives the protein CASSPREFQETQYF.

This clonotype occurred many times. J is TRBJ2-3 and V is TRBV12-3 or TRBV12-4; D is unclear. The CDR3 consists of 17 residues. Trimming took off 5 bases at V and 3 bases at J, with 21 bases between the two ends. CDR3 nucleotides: TGTGCCAGCAGTCCATGGGGTCTAACAGAGATAACAGATACGCAGTATTTT. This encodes CASSPWGLTEITDTQYF.

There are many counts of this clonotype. CDR3 residues: CASSPGTGRFDEQFF. CDR3 nucleotides: TGTGCCAGCTCACCCGGGACAGGGAGGTTTGATGAGCAGTTCTTC. The chain is built from TRBV18 and TRBJ2-1, with TRBD1 identical over 9 bases. The CDR3 totals 15 residues. The germline CDR1 and CDR2 sequences are KGHSH and LQKENI. V dropped 3 bases and J dropped 8; count of bases not matched to a gene: 8.

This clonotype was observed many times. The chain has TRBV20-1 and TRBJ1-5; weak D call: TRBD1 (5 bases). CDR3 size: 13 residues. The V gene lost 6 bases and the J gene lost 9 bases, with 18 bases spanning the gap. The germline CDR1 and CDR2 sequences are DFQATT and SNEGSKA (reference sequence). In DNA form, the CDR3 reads TGCAGTGCGGACTCAGGGACTGCCGGGCCCCAGCATTTT. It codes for CSADSGTAGPQHF.

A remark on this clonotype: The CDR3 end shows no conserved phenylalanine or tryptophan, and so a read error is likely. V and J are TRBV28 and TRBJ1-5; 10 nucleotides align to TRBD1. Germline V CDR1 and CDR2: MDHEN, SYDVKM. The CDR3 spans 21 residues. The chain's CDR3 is CTSSTGTGVPRSQVSNQPQHL. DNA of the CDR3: TGTACCAGCAGCACCGGGACAGGGGTCCCGAGAAGCCAGGTTAGCAATCAGCCCCAGCATTTA.

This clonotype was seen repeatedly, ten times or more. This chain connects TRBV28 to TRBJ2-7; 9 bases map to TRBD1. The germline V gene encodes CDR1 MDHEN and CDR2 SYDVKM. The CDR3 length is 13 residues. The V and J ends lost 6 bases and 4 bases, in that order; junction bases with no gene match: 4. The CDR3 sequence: CASRPGTGYEQYF. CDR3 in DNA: TGTGCCAGCAGGCCCGGGACAGGGTACGAGCAGTACTTC.

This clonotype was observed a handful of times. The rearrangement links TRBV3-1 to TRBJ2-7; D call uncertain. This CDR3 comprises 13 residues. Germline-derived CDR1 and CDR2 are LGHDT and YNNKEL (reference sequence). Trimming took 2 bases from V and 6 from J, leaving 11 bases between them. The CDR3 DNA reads TGTGCCAGCAGCCAATCCCCCAACGGCGAGCAGTACTTC. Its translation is CASSQSPNGEQYF.

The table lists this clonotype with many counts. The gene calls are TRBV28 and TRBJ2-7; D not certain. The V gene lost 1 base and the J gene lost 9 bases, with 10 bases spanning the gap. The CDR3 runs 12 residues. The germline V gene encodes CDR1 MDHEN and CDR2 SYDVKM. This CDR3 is CASSLSRIGQYF. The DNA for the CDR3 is TGTGCCAGCAGTTTATCGCGGATTGGGCAGTACTTC.

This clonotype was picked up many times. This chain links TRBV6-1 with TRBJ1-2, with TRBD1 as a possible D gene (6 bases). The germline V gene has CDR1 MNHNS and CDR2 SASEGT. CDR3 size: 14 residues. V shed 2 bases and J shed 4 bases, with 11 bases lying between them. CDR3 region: CASSELEGGYGYTF. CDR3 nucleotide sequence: TGTGCCAGCAGTGAATTGGAGGGGGGCTATGGCTACACCTTC.